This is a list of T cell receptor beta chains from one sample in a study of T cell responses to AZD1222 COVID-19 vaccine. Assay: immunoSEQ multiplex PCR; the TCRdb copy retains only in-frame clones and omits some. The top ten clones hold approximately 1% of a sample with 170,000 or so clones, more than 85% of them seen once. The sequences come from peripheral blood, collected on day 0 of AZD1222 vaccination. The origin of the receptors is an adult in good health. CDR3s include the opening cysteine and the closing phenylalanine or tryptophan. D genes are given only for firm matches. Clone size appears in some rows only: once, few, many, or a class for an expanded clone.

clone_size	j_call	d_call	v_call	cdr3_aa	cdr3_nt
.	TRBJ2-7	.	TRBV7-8	CASSLAGVDEQYF	TGTGCCAGCAGCTTAGCAGGGGTGGACGAGCAGTACTTC
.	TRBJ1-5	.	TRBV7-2	CASSPTTGNQPQHF	TGTGCCAGCAGCCCAACGACCGGCAATCAGCCCCAGCATTTT
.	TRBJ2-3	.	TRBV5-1	CASSPRWVGTDTQYF	TGCGCCAGCAGCCCCCGGTGGGTGGGCACAGATACGCAGTATTTT
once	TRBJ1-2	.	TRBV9	CASSVVGYGYTF	TGTGCCAGCAGCGTAGTAGGTTATGGCTACACCTTC
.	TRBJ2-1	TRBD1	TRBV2	CASSSGTGNYEQFF	TGTGCCAGCAGTTCCGGGACAGGGAACTATGAGCAGTTCTTC
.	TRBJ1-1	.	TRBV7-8	CASSLLPGLNTEAFF	TGTGCCAGCAGCTTACTTCCAGGCTTGAACACTGAAGCTTTCTTT
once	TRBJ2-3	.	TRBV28	CASSLDTDTQYF	TGTGCCAGCAGTCTCGACACAGATACGCAGTATTTT
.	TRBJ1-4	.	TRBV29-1	CSVAVATNEKLFF	TGCAGCGTAGCCGTAGCAACTAATGAAAAACTGTTTTTT
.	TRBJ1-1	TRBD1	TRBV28	CASSPRGTANTEAFF	TGTGCCAGCAGTCCCCGCGGGACAGCCAACACTGAAGCTTTCTTT
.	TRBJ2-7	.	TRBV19	CASSGQATTYEQYF	TGTGCCAGTAGCGGTCAGGCGACCACCTACGAGCAGTACTTC
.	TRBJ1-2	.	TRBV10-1	CASSQESSYGYTF	TGCGCCAGCAGTCAGGAGTCTTCATATGGCTACACCTTC
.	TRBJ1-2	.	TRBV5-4	CASSPGGVRGYTF	TGTGCCAGCAGTCCTGGGGGAGTCAGGGGCTACACCTTC
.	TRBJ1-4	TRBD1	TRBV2	CASSGRGPSASNEKLFF	TGTGCCAGCAGTGGAAGGGGGCCGAGTGCTTCTAATGAAAAACTGTTTTTT
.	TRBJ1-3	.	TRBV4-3	CASSQESGRRHSGNTIYF	TGCGCCAGCAGCCAAGAGTCTGGCCGAAGACACTCTGGAAACACCATATATTTT
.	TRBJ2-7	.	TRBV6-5	CASSSSGESYEQYF	TGTGCCAGCAGTTCATCGGGGGAATCCTACGAGCAGTACTTC
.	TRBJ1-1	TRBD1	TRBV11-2	CASSLRGPTGHEAFF	TGTGCCAGCAGCTTAAGAGGACCGACAGGGCATGAAGCTTTCTTT
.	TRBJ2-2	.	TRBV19	CASSIRTGELFF	TGTGCCAGTAGTATTAGGACCGGGGAGCTGTTTTTT
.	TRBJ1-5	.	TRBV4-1	CASSQAENQPQHF	TGCGCCAGCAGCCAAGCGGAAAATCAGCCCCAGCATTTT
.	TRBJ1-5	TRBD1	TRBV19	CASRMGQEDPGNQPQHF	TGTGCCAGTAGAATGGGACAGGAGGACCCGGGCAATCAGCCCCAGCATTTT
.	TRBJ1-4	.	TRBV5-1	CASSLAIGRVSNEKLFF	TGCGCCAGCAGCTTGGCCATAGGGCGCGTTTCTAATGAAAAACTGTTTTTT
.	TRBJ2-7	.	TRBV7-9	CASSPLYEQYF	TGTGCCAGCAGCCCCCTCTACGAGCAGTACTTC
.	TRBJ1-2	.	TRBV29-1	CSVEWAGSYGYTF	TGCAGCGTTGAATGGGCAGGTTCCTATGGCTACACCTTC
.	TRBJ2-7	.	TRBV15	CATSRDVGYEQYF	TGTGCCACCAGCAGAGATGTAGGCTACGAGCAGTACTTC
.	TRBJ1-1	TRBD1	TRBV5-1	CASSPGTGPMNTEAFF	TGCGCCAGCAGCCCCGGGACAGGACCTATGAACACTGAAGCTTTCTTT
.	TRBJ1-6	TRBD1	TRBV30	CAWSRTGVLNSPLHF	TGTGCCTGGAGTAGGACAGGGGTCTTAAATTCACCCCTCCACTTT
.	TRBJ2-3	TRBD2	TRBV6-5	CASSPMAGGGTQYF	TGTGCCAGCAGCCCCATGGCGGGGGGAGGTACGCAGTATTTT
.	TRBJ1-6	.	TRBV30	CATGRVEGVKSPLHF	TGTGCAACTGGAAGAGTTGAGGGGGTAAAATCACCCCTCCACTTT
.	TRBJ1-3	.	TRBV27	CASRPAGLGNTIYF	TGTGCCAGCCGACCCGCGGGGTTGGGAAACACCATATATTTT
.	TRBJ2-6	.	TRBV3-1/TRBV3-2	CASISRGVGSGANVLTF	TGTGCCAGCATCTCAAGAGGCGTGGGCTCTGGGGCCAACGTCCTGACTTTC
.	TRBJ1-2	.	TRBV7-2	CASSPQKGQYGYTF	TGTGCCAGCAGCCCGCAGAAAGGACAATATGGCTACACCTTC
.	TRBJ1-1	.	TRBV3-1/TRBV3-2	CASSPVLRETEAFF	TGTGCCAGCAGCCCCGTCTTAAGGGAGACTGAAGCTTTCTTT
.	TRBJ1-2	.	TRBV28	CASRKRGRAIRGGYTF	TGTGCCAGCAGGAAAAGGGGACGGGCGATAAGGGGTGGCTACACCTTC
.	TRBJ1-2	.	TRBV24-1	CATSPGLYNYGYTF	TGTGCCACCAGCCCCGGACTGTATAACTATGGCTACACCTTC
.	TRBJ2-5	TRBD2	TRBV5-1	CATNLAGGQETQYF	TGCGCCACAAATCTAGCGGGGGGCCAAGAGACCCAGTACTTC
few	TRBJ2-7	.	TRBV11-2	CASSLAAEQYF	TGTGCCAGCAGCTTAGCAGCTGAGCAGTACTTC
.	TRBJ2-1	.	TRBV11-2	CASSEGPYNEQFF	TGTGCCAGCAGCGAAGGGCCCTACAATGAGCAGTTCTTC
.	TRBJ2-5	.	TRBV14	CASSSGPRKKETQYF	TGTGCCAGCAGCTCAGGACCCAGAAAAAAAGAGACCCAGTACTTC
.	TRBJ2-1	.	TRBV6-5	CASAGYNEQFF	TGTGCCAGCGCGGGTTACAATGAGCAGTTCTTC
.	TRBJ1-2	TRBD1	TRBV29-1	CSVAGTGEGGYTF	TGCAGCGTTGCAGGGACAGGGGAGGGAGGCTACACCTTC
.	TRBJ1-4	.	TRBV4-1	CASSQPTGRRNEKLFF	TGCGCCAGCAGCCAACCAACAGGGAGACGGAATGAAAAACTGTTTTTT
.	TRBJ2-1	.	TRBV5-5	CASSPTQGSSYNEQFF	TGTGCCAGCAGCCCGACACAGGGAAGTTCCTACAATGAGCAGTTCTTC
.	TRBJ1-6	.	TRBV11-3	CASSLVLGEALHF	TGTGCCAGCAGCTTAGTCCTGGGGGAGGCCCTCCACTTT
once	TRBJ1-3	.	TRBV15	CATSRDYNRGNTIYF	TGTGCCACCAGCAGAGATTATAACAGGGGAAACACCATATATTTT
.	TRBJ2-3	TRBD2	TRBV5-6	CASSYGLAGVSGWDTQYF	TGTGCCAGCAGTTACGGACTAGCGGGGGTGTCGGGGTGGGATACGCAGTATTTT
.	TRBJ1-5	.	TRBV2	CASREGIGQPQHF	TGTGCCAGCCGGGAGGGGATCGGACAGCCCCAGCATTTT
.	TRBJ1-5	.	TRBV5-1	CASSLEGSSPQHF	TGCGCCAGCAGCTTGGAAGGCTCATCGCCCCAGCATTTT
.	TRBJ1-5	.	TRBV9	CASSVSGSNQPQHF	TGTGCCAGCAGCGTCAGTGGGAGCAATCAGCCCCAGCATTTT
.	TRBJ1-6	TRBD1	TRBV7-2	CASSVSGTGHSPLHF	TGTGCCAGCAGTGTAAGTGGGACAGGGCATTCACCCCTCCACTTT